This entry lists 30 T cell receptor beta chains sequenced from one sample in a study of cytomegalovirus exposure and HLA in healthy donors. PCR used 60 Vbeta primers and 13 Jbeta primers. Generated by immunoSEQ multiplex PCR, the TCRdb table keeps only in-frame clones and is missing some. Here the sample spans around 200,000 clones, roughly 73% being singletons. Sequencing used PBMCs. These receptors all come from a female donor in good health and CMV-seronegative.

The sample holds a few counts of this clone. The gene calls are TRBV19 and TRBJ2-7, with 12 bases identical to TRBD2. There are 15 residues in the CDR3. In germline, CDR1 is LNHDA, CDR2 SQIVND (reference sequence). Germline trimming cut 5 bases from V and 2 bases from J; bases unmatched to any gene: 4. CDR3 sequence: CASSPRTSGAYEQYF. Here the CDR3 DNA reads TGTGCCAGTAGTCCACGGACTAGCGGGGCCTACGAGCAGTACTTC.

The chain couples TRBV6-1 to TRBJ1-1; no definite D call. Germline V gene data show CDR1 as MNHNS and CDR2 as SASEGT. V was clipped by 2 bases and J by 3 bases, with 10 bases between them. The CDR3 sequence is 14 residues long. The CDR3 DNA is TGTGCCAGCAGTGAACGGGTATTGGACACTGAAGCTTTCTTT. Its translation: CASSERVLDTEAFF.

This clone has a single count. This chain connects TRBV5-1 to TRBJ1-1, with TRBD1 as a possible D gene (6 bases). The CDR3 is 15 residues long. Germline-derived CDR1 and CDR2 are SGHRS and YFSETQ. With 4 bases removed from V and 1 base from J, the gap between germline ends came to 14 bases. CDR3 sequence reads: CASSRAGASNTEAFF. The DNA for the CDR3 is TGCGCCAGCAGCAGGGCAGGGGCTTCGAACACTGAAGCTTTCTTT.

This chain uses TRBV28 with TRBJ2-7; D perhaps matches TRBD1 (5 bases). The CDR3 is 14 amino acids. Germline lookup yields CDR1 MDHEN and CDR2 SYDVKM. V dropped 6 bases and J dropped 1 base, with 13 bases sitting between them. The CDR3 spells CASRRQLFSYEQYF. DNA of the CDR3: TGTGCCAGCAGAAGACAGCTATTTTCCTACGAGCAGTACTTC.

This chain joins TRBV19 and TRBJ1-5; 8 bases line up with TRBD1. Germline-derived CDR1 and CDR2 are LNHDA and SQIVND (reference sequence). CDR3 length: 15 amino acids. With V trimmed by 1 base and J by 7 bases, 6 bases remained unmatched. DNA for the CDR3: TGTGCCAGTAGTATAGGAGCAGGGGGCAGACAGCCCCAGCATTTT. Protein sequence: CASSIGAGGRQPQHF.

This chain uses TRBV4-1 with TRBJ2-3, with 9 bases that match TRBD2. Germline V lookup: CDR1 MGHRA, CDR2 YSYEKL. The CDR3 runs 16 residues. V shed 0 bases and J 8 bases; nucleotides not matched to a gene: 9. The chain's CDR3 is CASSQEASGAGSTQYF. The DNA for the CDR3 is TGCGCCAGCAGCCAAGAGGCTAGCGGGGCGGGAAGTACGCAGTATTTT.

This chain connects TRBV28 to TRBJ1-1; 9 nucleotides agree with TRBD1. V gave up 6 bases and J gave up 1 base; unmatched junction bases: 9. CDR1 and CDR2 (germline): MDHEN, SYDVKM. The CDR3 extends over 16 amino acids. CDR3 protein: CASRQGARYGNTEAFF. The DNA of the CDR3 is TGTGCCAGCAGACAGGGGGCGCGGTATGGGAACACTGAAGCTTTCTTT. Variable domain in full (rest from reference TRBV28 and TRBJ1-1): DVKVTQSSRYLVKRTGEKVFLECVQDMDHENMFWYRQDPGLGLRLIYFSYDVKMKEKGDIPEGYSVSREKKERFSLILESASTNQTSMYLCASRQGARYGNTEAFFGQGTRLTVV.

V usage is TRBV6-5 and J usage is TRBJ2-6; no definite D call. Germline assignment: CDR1 MNHEY and CDR2 SVGAGI. The V and J ends lost 5 bases and 0 bases respectively, with 5 bases between them. The CDR3 is made up of 14 amino acids. As DNA, the CDR3 is TGTGCCAGCAGTCGGTTCTCTGGGGCCAACGTCCTGACTTTC. It yields the protein CASSRFSGANVLTF.

The chain recombines TRBV30 with TRBJ2-3; 7 bases fit TRBD2. The length of the CDR3 is 15 residues. V trimming: 2 bases; J trimming: 2 bases; junction bases outside the gene matches: 7. Germline CDR1 GTSNPN, CDR2 SVGIG (reference sequence). The CDR3 loop is CAWSTGGTFTDTQYF. The DNA of the CDR3 is TGTGCCTGGAGTACGGGGGGTACCTTCACAGATACGCAGTATTTT.

The chain has TRBV28 and TRBJ1-2; 7 bases are shared with TRBD1. Per the germline V gene, CDR1 is MDHEN and CDR2 is SYDVKM. The junction had 21 bases not matched to a gene; V was cut back by 6 bases and J by 2 bases. This CDR3 spans 19 amino acids. The CDR3 loop reads CASRTSMGPRGGTNYGYTF. In DNA, the CDR3 is TGTGCCAGCAGGACAAGTATGGGGCCGCGAGGGGGCACCAACTATGGCTACACCTTC.

The chain is built from TRBV28 and TRBJ2-5, with a possible D match to TRBD2 (6 bases). Trimming left V 2 bases short and J 5 bases short, with 12 bases between. The CDR3 is 14 residues long. The germline gives CDR1 MDHEN, CDR2 SYDVKM. The CDR3, as DNA: TGTGCCAGCAGTTTAAGTCTGGCGGGGGAGACCCAGTACTTC. This codes for CASSLSLAGETQYF.

V gene TRBV19 combines with J gene TRBJ2-7; D uncertain. V lost 3 bases and J lost 5, with 11 bases in between. CDR3 size: 13 residues. Germline V gene lookup returns CDR1 LNHDA and CDR2 SQIVND (reference sequence). The CDR3 nucleotides are TGTGCCAGTAGTATGTGGCTAGTCGACGAGCAGTACTTC. Translation: CASSMWLVDEQYF. The full variable domain, rest sourced from reference TRBV19 and TRBJ2-7, is DGGITQSPKYLFRKEGQNVTLSCEQNLNHDAMYWYRQDPGQGLRLIYYSQIVNDFQKGDIAEGYSVSREKKESFPLTVTSAQKNPTAFYLCASSMWLVDEQYFGPGTRLTVT.

This clone was seen a few times. The identical CDR3 is also encoded by other nucleotide sequences in the sample. The V and J genes are TRBV7-6 and TRBJ2-5; maybe TRBD1 (6 bases). V was clipped by 1 base and J by 4 bases, with 7 bases between them. Per the germline V gene, CDR1 is SGHVS and CDR2 is FNYEAQ. The CDR3 contains 13 residues. Here the CDR3 DNA reads TGTGCCAGCAGCTTAGGAGGGGGAGAGACCCAGTACTTC. Protein: CASSLGGGETQYF.

The chain couples TRBV29-1 to TRBJ1-2; D ambiguous. Germline CDR1 is SQVTM and CDR2 is ANQGSEA. The CDR3 spans 13 residues. Deletions cut 4 bases from V and 0 bases from J, with 9 bases between. CDR3 protein: CSVGHGPNYGYTF. The CDR3 nucleotides are TGCAGCGTTGGTCACGGTCCTAACTATGGCTACACCTTC.

This rearrangement joins TRBV18 to TRBJ1-4; 7 positions match TRBD1. J was trimmed by 4 bases and V by 2 bases; bases with no gene match: 1. CDR3 length: 14 residues. Germline values: CDR1 KGHSH, CDR2 LQKENI. This chain's CDR3 is CASSPGQDNEKLFF. The CDR3 nucleotides read TGTGCCAGCTCACCAGGACAGGATAATGAAAAACTGTTTTTT. Looking up the rest from reference TRBV18 and TRBJ1-4 gives the full variable domain: NAGVMQNPRHLVRRRGQEARLRCSPMKGHSHVYWYRQLPEEGLKFMVYLQKENIIDESGMPKERFSAEFPKEGPSILRIQQVVRGDSAAYFCASSPGQDNEKLFFGSGTQLSVL.

The rearrangement links TRBV5-4 to TRBJ1-6, with a tentative D call TRBD1 (6 bases). This CDR3 contains 13 residues. V gave up 2 bases and J gave up 8 bases, with 8 bases separating them. The germline gives CDR1 SGHNT, CDR2 YYREEE (reference sequence). The CDR3: CASSLQGDSPLHF. CDR3 bases: TGTGCCAGCAGCTTACAGGGAGATTCACCCCTCCACTTT.

CDR3 nucleotide sequence: TGTGCCTGGAGTACGGGACACCAGAACACTGAAGCTTTCTTT. Translated, it gives CAWSTGHQNTEAFF. The chain uses TRBV30 and TRBJ1-1; the D gene is possibly TRBD1 (6 bases). Germline V gene lookup returns CDR1 GTSNPN and CDR2 SVGIG (reference sequence). Trimming stripped 2 bases from V and 1 base from J, with 11 bases between. This CDR3 has 14 amino acids.

V usage is TRBV14 and J usage is TRBJ1-2; D is possibly TRBD1 (6 bases). Trimming shortened V by 3 bases and J by 6 bases, and 14 bases separated the two germline ends. In germline, CDR1 is SGHDN, CDR2 FVKESK. This CDR3 is 14 amino acids long. The CDR3 region is CASSHRRGSDGYTF. As DNA, the CDR3 is TGTGCCAGCAGCCACCGCAGGGGTTCTGATGGCTACACCTTC.

CDR3 in amino acids: CSVVGQGLNTEAFF. CDR3 in DNA: TGCAGCGTTGTGGGACAGGGTCTGAACACTGAAGCTTTCTTT. The chain employs TRBV29-1 and TRBJ1-1; 9 nucleotides line up with TRBD1. Germline V gene sequence: CDR1 SQVTM, CDR2 ANQGSEA. There are 14 residues in the CDR3. Trimming removed 4 bases from V and 0 bases from J; junction bases left unmatched: 3.

The chain couples TRBV6-5 to TRBJ1-5, with D possibly TRBD1 on 6 matching bases. V was pared by 8 bases and J by 3 bases, with 14 bases between. CDR3 size: 14 residues. Looked up from germline, CDR1 is MNHEY and CDR2 is SVGAGI. The CDR3 region has the DNA TGTGCCAGCGGTCGGGGGGCGTACAATCAGCCCCAGCATTTT. Translated: CASGRGAYNQPQHF.

The chain recombines TRBV28 with TRBJ1-1; 10 bases are a match to TRBD1. The V segment lost 6 bases and the J segment 5 bases; nucleotides outside the gene matches: 9. The CDR3 runs to 15 residues. The germline V gene encodes CDR1 MDHEN and CDR2 SYDVKM. Written as DNA, the CDR3 is TGTGCCAGCAGACCCTTAGACAGGGGGCTGACTGAAGCTTTCTTT. Its protein is CASRPLDRGLTEAFF.

V and J are TRBV4-1 and TRBJ2-2; 10 bases line up with TRBD2. This CDR3 is built from 18 residues. From germline, CDR1 is MGHRA and CDR2 YSYEKL. Trimming at V came to 3 bases and at J to 2 bases, leaving 9 bases not matched to a gene. The CDR3 bases are TGCGCCAGCAGCCAGGTGCTTAGGACTAGCGGAAACACCGGGGAGCTGTTTTTT. This gives the protein CASSQVLRTSGNTGELFF.

The V call is TRBV27, the J call TRBJ2-7, with TRBD1 identical over 8 bases. J lost 0 bases, V lost 5 bases, and 12 bases had no gene match. Germline assignment: CDR1 MNHEY and CDR2 SMNVEV (reference sequence). The CDR3 spans 17 residues. This CDR3 is CASSTDRVLESSYEQYF. DNA for the CDR3: TGTGCCAGCAGTACGGACAGGGTTTTAGAAAGCTCCTACGAGCAGTACTTC.

The chain links TRBV19 to TRBJ2-7; 10 nucleotides agree with TRBD1. V lost 6 bases and J lost 4; bases outside the gene matches: 12. The CDR3 spans 16 residues. Germline lookup yields CDR1 LNHDA and CDR2 SQIVND (reference sequence). The CDR3 protein is CASRSRLRDRGYEQYF. CDR3 coding DNA: TGTGCCAGTAGGTCACGACTCCGGGACAGGGGTTACGAGCAGTACTTC. The full variable domain, with the rest looked up from reference TRBV19 and TRBJ2-7, is DGGITQSPKYLFRKEGQNVTLSCEQNLNHDAMYWYRQDPGQGLRLIYYSQIVNDFQKGDIAEGYSVSREKKESFPLTVTSAQKNPTAFYLCASRSRLRDRGYEQYFGPGTRLTVT.

The chain carries TRBV7-3 and TRBJ2-5, with 14 bases aligning to TRBD2. The junction had 7 bases not matched to a gene; V was cut back by 3 bases and J by 7 bases. The germline CDR1 and CDR2 sequences are SGHTA and FQGTGA. CDR3 length equals 16 residues. The CDR3 reads CASSFSTSGGAGTQYF. In nucleotides, the CDR3 is TGTGCCAGCAGCTTCTCGACTAGCGGGGGGGCTGGGACCCAGTACTTC.

V and J are TRBV7-3 and TRBJ2-7; a weak D match, TRBD2 (6 bases). V dropped 1 base and J dropped 1 base, with 11 bases sitting between them. This CDR3 spans 15 amino acids. Germline V CDR1 and CDR2: SGHTA, FQGTGA. CDR3 bases: TGTGCCAGCAGCTTAAACGGAGGGCCTTCCTACGAGCAGTACTTC. Amino acids: CASSLNGGPSYEQYF.

In its sample, this clone was seen a few times. This chain joins TRBV6-1 and TRBJ1-2, with 8 bases fitting TRBD1. Germline-derived CDR1 and CDR2 are MNHNS and SASEGT. The CDR3 spans 15 residues. Trimming at V came to 2 bases and at J to 7 bases, leaving 9 bases not matched to a gene. This chain's CDR3 is CASSESRTGWAGYTF. CDR3 DNA sequence: TGTGCCAGCAGTGAAAGTCGGACAGGGTGGGCTGGCTACACCTTC.

J is TRBJ2-1 and V is TRBV4-2; 12 nucleotides line up with TRBD2. V lost 2 bases and J lost 9; bases outside the gene matches: 2. The length of the CDR3 is 14 residues. From germline, CDR1 is LGHNA and CDR2 YNFKEQ. CDR3 coding DNA: TGTGCCAGCAGCCAACAGACTAGCGGGAGTGAGCAGTTCTTC. This encodes CASSQQTSGSEQFF.

This sequence joins TRBV7-2 and TRBJ2-3, with 8 bases matching TRBD2. From germline, CDR1 is SGHTA and CDR2 FQGNSA. With V trimmed by 0 bases and J by 4 bases, 6 bases remained unmatched. This CDR3 has 16 amino acids. In nucleotides, the CDR3 is TGTGCCAGCAGCTTAGCGCGAGCGGGAGCTTCAGATACGCAGTATTTT. This encodes CASSLARAGASDTQYF. Full variable domain (outside the CDR3, taken from reference TRBV7-2 and TRBJ2-3): GAGVSQSPSNKVTEKGKDVELRCDPISGHTALYWYRQSLGQGLEFLIYFQGNSAPDKSGLPSDRFSAERTGGSVSTLTIQRTQQEDSAVYLCASSLARAGASDTQYFGPGTRLTVL.

This clone occurred once. The chain joins TRBV28 to TRBJ1-1; D perhaps matches TRBD1 (6 bases). Trimming pared 3 bases from V and 9 bases from J, leaving 20 bases between. Germline CDR1 is MDHEN and CDR2 is SYDVKM. This CDR3 spans 15 amino acids. DNA for the CDR3: TGTGCCAGCAGTTTGAATTCCGGGGCAGGGGCGCAAGCTTTCTTT. It specifies CASSLNSGAGAQAFF.